This is a list of T cell receptor beta chains from one sample in a study of blood T cell repertoires in COVID-19. TCRdb keeps only in-frame clones here, not all; method: immunoSEQ multiplex PCR. Of 210,000 or so clones listed, about nine tenths are singletons. Sequencing was done on a sample of peripheral blood. These receptor sequences come from a man between 35 and 55 years old with acute or convalescent COVID-19. The CDR3 runs from the conserved cysteine through the conserved F or W. The D gene is left open where the match is weak. Where a row states a size, it is once, few, many or the class of an expanded clone; other rows omit it.

J gene,D gene,V gene,clone size,CDR3 protein,CDR3 DNA
TRBJ1-6,TRBD1,TRBV5-1,-,CASSARTGQNSPLHF,TGCGCCAGCAGCGCGAGGACAGGGCAAAATTCACCCCTCCACTTT
TRBJ1-4,TRBD1,TRBV27,-,CASSPISTGSPSALGSLFF,TGTGCCAGCAGTCCGATATCGACAGGGAGCCCCTCCGCCTTAGGGAGTTTGTTTTTT
TRBJ2-1,-,TRBV5-1,-,CASSLYAEYNEQFF,TGCGCCAGCAGCTTGTACGCAGAATACAATGAGCAGTTCTTC
TRBJ1-4,-,TRBV5-6,-,CASSLAAGGRNTNEKLFF,TGTGCCAGCAGCTTGGCCGCGGGAGGGAGGAACACTAATGAAAAACTGTTTTTT
TRBJ2-1,TRBD1,TRBV18,-,CASSPTGDEQFF,TGTGCCAGCTCACCGACAGGGGACGAGCAGTTCTTC
TRBJ1-2,-,TRBV5-1,-,CASSLGQAQYGYTF,TGCGCCAGCAGCTTGGGACAGGCACAATATGGCTACACCTTC
TRBJ2-3,TRBD2,TRBV3-1/TRBV3-2,-,CASSQVGLVADTQYF,TGTGCCAGCAGCCAAGTGGGACTAGTGGCGGATACGCAGTATTTT
TRBJ2-3,-,TRBV4-1,-,CASSPRQGGYPDTQYF,TGCGCCAGCAGCCCCAGACAGGGAGGTTACCCAGATACGCAGTATTTT
TRBJ2-4,-,TRBV18,-,CASSPLQGGTKNIQYF,TGTGCCAGCTCACCATTACAGGGGGGGACCAAAAACATTCAGTACTTC
TRBJ2-7,-,TRBV14,few,CASSQVGGYEQYF,TGTGCCAGCAGCCAAGTCGGGGGCTACGAGCAGTACTTC
TRBJ1-5,TRBD1,TRBV7-2,-,CASSLPGQGPQHF,TGTGCCAGCAGCTTACCTGGACAGGGACCCCAGCATTTT
TRBJ2-7,TRBD2,TRBV6-1,-,CASSDERGGSYEQYF,TGTGCCAGCAGTGATGAGCGGGGGGGCTCCTACGAGCAGTACTTC
TRBJ2-2,-,TRBV30,-,CAWTPFAATRTGELFF,TGTGCCTGGACCCCTTTTGCGGCCACAAGAACCGGGGAGCTGTTTTTT
TRBJ2-4,-,TRBV10-2,once,CASRGTPNIQYF,TGCGCCAGCAGAGGGACTCCAAACATTCAGTACTTC
TRBJ1-2,-,TRBV18,-,CASSQTGTNYGYTF,TGTGCCAGCTCACAGACCGGGACAAACTATGGCTACACCTTC
TRBJ1-2,-,TRBV5-8,-,CASNVWGEKAYGYTF,TGTGCCAGCAATGTTTGGGGAGAGAAGGCCTATGGCTACACCTTC
TRBJ2-3,TRBD1,TRBV6-2/TRBV6-3,-,CASSYAVGQGASTDTQYF,TGTGCCAGCAGTTACGCGGTCGGACAGGGGGCGAGCACAGATACGCAGTATTTT
TRBJ2-3,TRBD1,TRBV2,-,CASSEDRGRTDTQYF,TGTGCCAGCAGTGAAGACAGGGGGCGGACAGATACGCAGTATTTT
TRBJ2-1,-,TRBV5-8,-,CASSLGLVEDNEQFF,TGTGCCAGCAGCTTGGGACTAGTAGAAGACAATGAGCAGTTCTTC
TRBJ2-3,-,TRBV21-1,-,CASSSLLAASSTDTQYF,TGTGCCAGCAGCTCCCTCCTAGCGGCCTCTAGCACAGATACGCAGTATTTT
TRBJ1-1,-,TRBV5-1,-,CASSTTGFTEAFF,TGCGCCAGCAGCACGACGGGTTTCACTGAAGCTTTCTTT
TRBJ2-7,TRBD1,TRBV7-2,-,CASSSLRQGHNEQYF,TGTGCCAGCAGCTCGTTACGACAGGGACACAACGAGCAGTACTTC
TRBJ1-2,-,TRBV18,-,CASSPGPQGSNYGYTF,TGTGCCAGCTCACCAGGCCCGCAGGGGTCGAACTATGGCTACACCTTC
TRBJ2-3,TRBD1,TRBV15,-,CATSKGTVTDTQYF,TGTGCCACCAGCAAAGGGACAGTCACAGATACGCAGTATTTT
TRBJ1-2,TRBD1,TRBV5-4,-,CASSPWDSNYGYTF,TGTGCCAGCAGCCCATGGGACAGTAACTATGGCTACACCTTC
TRBJ1-1,-,TRBV11-2,-,CASSRTIGGTEAFF,TGTGCCAGCAGCCGAACCATAGGCGGGACTGAAGCTTTCTTT
TRBJ1-1,TRBD1,TRBV7-9,-,CASSFLGQGTEAFF,TGTGCCAGCAGCTTTTTGGGACAGGGCACTGAAGCTTTCTTT
TRBJ1-1,TRBD1,TRBV19,-,CASSRRTGENTEAFF,TGTGCCAGTAGTCGCCGGACAGGGGAGAACACTGAAGCTTTCTTT
TRBJ2-1,-,TRBV7-9,-,CASSWAGLRDSNEQFF,TGTGCCAGCAGTTGGGCGGGGCTGAGGGACTCCAATGAGCAGTTCTTC
TRBJ2-7,TRBD1,TRBV6-5,-,CASQIYRGRGYEQYF,TGTGCCAGCCAAATTTACAGGGGGCGAGGTTACGAGCAGTACTTC
TRBJ1-5,-,TRBV5-6,-,CASSLGDQPQHF,TGTGCCAGCAGCTTAGGGGATCAGCCCCAGCATTTT
TRBJ1-6,TRBD1,TRBV6-2/TRBV6-3,once,CASSYPSGTGNSPLHF,TGTGCCAGCAGTTACCCATCCGGGACAGGGAATTCACCCCTCCACTTT
TRBJ2-2,-,TRBV18,-,CASSPPSGRTGELFF,TGTGCCAGCTCACCACCGTCTGGGCGCACCGGGGAGCTGTTTTTT
TRBJ1-2,-,TRBV6-5,few,CASTNGAGANYGYTF,TGTGCCAGCACCAACGGAGCGGGGGCGAACTATGGCTACACCTTC
TRBJ2-1,TRBD1,TRBV13,-,CASSSLRDSSYNEQFF,TGTGCCAGCAGCTCACTCCGGGACAGCTCATACAATGAGCAGTTCTTC
TRBJ1-1,-,TRBV12-5,-,CASGLTGYTEAFF,TGTGCTAGTGGTCTAACAGGCTACACTGAAGCTTTCTTT
TRBJ2-3,TRBD2,TRBV24-1,-,CATSSSGGYTDTQYF,TGTGCCACCAGTTCTAGCGGGGGGTACACAGATACGCAGTATTTT
TRBJ1-6,-,TRBV27,once,CASSVQSNSPLHF,TGTGCCAGCAGTGTACAGAGTAATTCACCCCTCCACTTT
TRBJ1-2,TRBD1,TRBV27,-,CASSLLGRDRLEGYTF,TGTGCCAGCAGTCTCCTGGGAAGGGACAGATTGGAGGGCTACACCTTC
TRBJ2-7,-,TRBV3-1/TRBV3-2,once,CASSQGRVRFYEQYF,TGTGCCAGCAGCCAAGGACGGGTCCGCTTCTACGAGCAGTACTTC
TRBJ2-5,-,TRBV5-1,-,CASSLGRGWQETQYF,TGCGCCAGCAGCTTGGGTCGGGGATGGCAAGAGACCCAGTACTTC
TRBJ2-1,-,TRBV4-1,-,CASSPRGVMGQFF,TGCGCCAGCAGCCCCAGGGGGGTAATGGGGCAGTTCTTC
TRBJ1-1,TRBD1,TRBV30,-,CARDRGTEAFF,TGTGCCCGGGACAGGGGAACTGAAGCTTTCTTT
TRBJ1-1,-,TRBV6-6,-,CASSSRQALLNTEAFF,TGTGCCAGCTCTTCCAGACAGGCCCTCCTGAACACTGAAGCTTTCTTT
TRBJ2-3,TRBD1,TRBV2,few,CASSGGKRTGTTDTQYF,TGTGCCAGCAGTGGGGGTAAACGGACAGGGACCACAGATACGCAGTATTTT
TRBJ2-1,-,TRBV12-3/TRBV12-4,few,CASSPLRFEQFF,TGTGCCAGCAGTCCCCTACGGTTCGAGCAGTTCTTC
TRBJ2-3,-,TRBV24-1,-,CATSDFQGPDTQYF,TGTGCCACCAGTGATTTTCAGGGGCCAGATACGCAGTATTTT
TRBJ1-5,TRBD1,TRBV28,-,CASRGAGDRAQPQHF,TGTGCCAGCAGGGGTGCAGGGGACAGGGCTCAGCCCCAGCATTTT
TRBJ1-1,-,TRBV11-2,-,CASSRTGNTEAFF,TGTGCCAGCAGCCGTACAGGGAACACTGAAGCTTTCTTT
TRBJ2-7,-,TRBV30,-,CAWSGAPWYEQYF,TGTGCCTGGAGCGGTGCACCTTGGTACGAGCAGTACTTC
TRBJ2-7,TRBD1,TRBV18,-,CASSPPGVMTGTGAYEQYF,TGTGCCAGCTCACCACCTGGGGTCATGACCGGGACAGGGGCCTACGAGCAGTACTTC
TRBJ2-3,TRBD2,TRBV5-1,-,CASRGTSGTDTQYF,TGCGCCAGCAGGGGGACTAGCGGCACAGATACGCAGTATTTT
TRBJ2-7,-,TRBV14,once,CASSYQGIEQYF,TGTGCCAGCAGCTACCAGGGGATCGAGCAGTACTTC